These T cell receptor beta chains were read from a single sample in a study of blood T cell repertoires in COVID-19. Sequencing used immunoSEQ multiplex PCR; TCRdb keeps in-frame clones, though not all of them. The sample contains some 80,000 clones, approximately 81% of which appear only once. The sequencing sample was made of peripheral blood. All receptors come from a man aged 55-75 years with COVID-19, enrolled during active disease. The CDR3 runs from the conserved cysteine through the conserved F or W.

J gene: TRBJ1-2
V gene: TRBV9
CDR3 length: 12
CDR3 protein: CASSVTGYGYTF

J gene: TRBJ2-1
V gene: TRBV5-1
CDR3 length: 16
CDR3 protein: CASSLGDRPSYNEQFF

J gene: TRBJ1-4
V gene: TRBV7-9
CDR3 length: 18
CDR3 protein: CASSLGEDRAAMGEKLFF

J gene: TRBJ1-2
V gene: TRBV6-2/TRBV6-3
CDR3 length: 15
CDR3 protein: CASSYSPGGVYGYTF

J gene: TRBJ2-2
V gene: TRBV5-1
CDR3 length: 15
CDR3 protein: CASSLQGATTGELFF

J gene: TRBJ2-1
V gene: TRBV5-1
CDR3 length: 15
CDR3 protein: CASSSLSGPRDEQFF

J gene: TRBJ2-7
V gene: TRBV10-1
CDR3 length: 14
CDR3 protein: CASSESYGSYEQYF

J gene: TRBJ2-3
V gene: TRBV3-1/TRBV3-2
CDR3 length: 19
CDR3 protein: CASSQDLGGLAGSADTQYF

J gene: TRBJ1-2
V gene: TRBV5-1
CDR3 length: 14
CDR3 protein: CASSFPGTPNGYTF

J gene: TRBJ1-4
V gene: TRBV5-1
CDR3 length: 15
CDR3 protein: CASSPRDATNEKLFF

J gene: TRBJ2-1
V gene: TRBV7-9
CDR3 length: 17
CDR3 protein: CASSSNFGTSGGAEQFF

J gene: TRBJ1-2
V gene: TRBV29-1
CDR3 length: 10
CDR3 protein: CSVDMEGYTF

J gene: TRBJ1-1
V gene: TRBV19
CDR3 length: 12
CDR3 protein: CASSPSYTEAFF

J gene: TRBJ1-3
V gene: TRBV28
CDR3 length: 12
CDR3 protein: CASSSRRNTIYF

J gene: TRBJ2-5
V gene: TRBV7-3
CDR3 length: 15
CDR3 protein: CASSLTLAGEETQYF